Below, 23 T cell receptor beta chains from the same sample are listed, as sequenced in a study of blood T cells in healthy people across ages. Through a sample-barcoded 5' primer and a J-beta primer mix, a second PCR was run for roughly 7 to 11 cycles. TCRdb fed the 5' RACE reads into MiXCR, producing one record per CDR3 protein. The table includes 1.5 million to 2 million distinct CDR3 sequences, about 39% detected once. The sample taken for sequencing was blood. The receptors shown here come from a human donor in good health.

This chain uses TRBV7-2 with TRBJ2-5; 10 nucleotides align to TRBD2. The V segment lost 7 bases and the J segment 5 bases; nucleotides outside the gene matches: 10. The CDR3 totals 15 residues. Per the germline V gene, CDR1 is SGHTA and CDR2 is FQGNSA. Here the CDR3 DNA reads TGTGCCAGCAAATCAAGCCTAGCGGGGGTTGAGACCCAGTACTTC. Translating gives CASKSSLAGVETQYF.

The sample holds a few counts of this clonotype. The chain recombines TRBV5-1 with TRBJ2-7; a weak D match, TRBD1 (6 bases). CDR1 and CDR2 from the germline V gene are SGHRS and YFSETQ. Trimming pared 4 bases from V and 7 bases from J, leaving 12 bases between. The CDR3 loop spans 12 amino acids. The CDR3 DNA sequence: TGCGCCAGCAGCGGCCCGGGACAAGAGCAGTACTTC. As protein: CASSGPGQEQYF.

A few counts support this clonotype. The chain combines TRBV20-1 with TRBJ2-1, with D perhaps given as TRBD1 or TRBD2 (5 bases each). This CDR3 contains 14 residues. The germline V gene has CDR1 DFQATT and CDR2 SNEGSKA (reference sequence). Trimming left V 6 bases short and J 2 bases short, with 14 bases between. CDR3 amino acids: CSATGGGTYNEQFF. The CDR3 DNA reads TGCAGTGCAACAGGTGGGGGAACCTACAATGAGCAGTTCTTC.

This clonotype was recorded only once. The chain carries TRBV12-3 or TRBV12-4 and TRBJ2-5, with 7 bases matching TRBD1. The trim removed 5 bases at V and 5 bases at J, leaving 14 bases unmatched. This CDR3 has 16 amino acids. DNA for the CDR3: TGTGCCAGCAGTACCCGGGACAGCTTTTATGGGGAGACCCAGTACTTC. Translated: CASSTRDSFYGETQYF.

The chain has TRBV11-1 and TRBJ2-7, with no clear D. The CDR3 covers 17 residues. Trimming took 1 base from V and 0 from J, leaving 16 bases between them. Germline V lookup: CDR1 SGHAT, CDR2 FQDESV (reference sequence). The CDR3 nucleotides read TGTGCCAGCAGCTTAGAGAGCGTCCCGGGTCTCTCCTACGAGCAGTACTTC. This gives the protein CASSLESVPGLSYEQYF.

This chain uses TRBV20-1 with TRBJ2-7; TRBD1 agrees at 8 bases. Germline loops: CDR1 DFQATT, CDR2 SNEGSKA (reference sequence). The CDR3 length is 16 residues. The V and J ends lost 1 base and 0 bases, in that order; junction bases with no gene match: 8. The CDR3 protein is CSARAAGTGSSYEQYF. The CDR3 DNA reads TGCAGTGCTAGAGCAGCCGGGACAGGCAGCTCCTACGAGCAGTACTTC.

This clonotype has only a few counts. This chain connects TRBV29-1 to TRBJ1-2; 8 nucleotides match TRBD1. The V gene's germline CDR1 is SQVTM and CDR2 ANQGSEA. The CDR3 has 16 amino acids. Trimming at V came to 4 bases and at J to 4 bases, leaving 14 bases not matched to a gene. The CDR3 DNA follows: TGCAGCGTTGTGAAAGTGGACAGGGAGGGCGGCTATGGCTACACCTTC. Its translation is CSVVKVDREGGYGYTF.

The rearrangement joins TRBV20-1 to TRBJ1-1; 7 positions agree with TRBD1. The CDR3 loop spans 14 amino acids. CDR1 is DFQATT, CDR2 SNEGSKA, per germline (reference sequence). The ends lost 3 bases at V and 0 bases at J; junction bases unmatched: 4. DNA for the CDR3: TGCAGTGCTAGTGAGGGGGCGCTGAACACTGAAGCTTTCTTT. Its translation: CSASEGALNTEAFF.

This clonotype has just a few counts. The J gene is TRBJ2-1, the V gene TRBV4-2; 10 bases match TRBD2. The CDR3 has 16 amino acids. With 2 bases clipped from V and 5 bases from J, the junction kept 6 bases outside the gene matches. CDR1 and CDR2 from the germline V gene are LGHNA and YNFKEQ. CDR3 region: CASSQLSSGGDNEQFF. CDR3 sequence (DNA): TGTGCCAGCAGCCAACTTAGCAGCGGGGGGGACAATGAGCAGTTCTTC.

This clonotype was counted between two and nine times. The V gene is TRBV20-1, the J gene TRBJ2-7, with 7 nucleotides matching TRBD1. Germline-derived CDR1 and CDR2 are DFQATT and SNEGSKA (reference sequence). The trim removed 6 bases at V and 2 bases at J, leaving 13 bases unmatched. The CDR3 is made up of 15 amino acids. CDR3 nucleotides: TGCAGTGCAACTGGTGGAGACAGGGTAACCTACGAGCAGTACTTC. Translation gives CSATGGDRVTYEQYF.

This sequence joins TRBV7-2 and TRBJ2-1; D is unresolved. Germline-derived CDR1 and CDR2 are SGHTA and FQGNSA. CDR3 length: 15 residues. V lost 8 bases and J lost 0, with 14 bases in between. DNA of the CDR3: TGTGCCAGCCGCCCAGTTGTGAGCTCCTACAATGAGCAGTTCTTC. Translated: CASRPVVSSYNEQFF. The complete variable domain, with remaining parts taken from reference TRBV7-2 and TRBJ2-1, reads GAGVSQSPSNKVTEKGKDVELRCDPISGHTALYWYRQSLGQGLEFLIYFQGNSAPDKSGLPSDRFSAERTGGSVSTLTIQRTQQEDSAVYLCASRPVVSSYNEQFFGPGTRLTVL.

The CDR3 nucleotides read TGTGCCAGCAGCTTGGGGACAGGGGCGATAAATGAGCAGTTCTTC. Protein: CASSLGTGAINEQFF. This chain links TRBV7-3 with TRBJ2-1; TRBD1 agrees at 10 bases. Germline V gene sequence: CDR1 SGHTA, CDR2 FQGTGA. This CDR3 comprises 15 residues. V lost 3 bases to trimming and J lost 7 bases; unmatched junction nucleotides: 6.

This clonotype has just a few counts. The chain recombines TRBV6-2 or TRBV6-3 with TRBJ2-7, with a weak D call TRBD1 (6 bases). Trimming removed 5 bases from V and 0 bases from J, with 11 bases in between. The CDR3 sequence is 14 residues long. Germline V gives CDR1 MNHEY, CDR2 SVGEGT. The CDR3 DNA reads TGTGCCAGCAGTCACAAAGGGGGCTCCTACGAGCAGTACTTC. It yields the protein CASSHKGGSYEQYF.

This clonotype was detected once. The chain employs TRBV5-1 and TRBJ2-5, with 7 bases identical to TRBD2. The CDR3 covers 16 residues. The V segment lost 1 base and the J segment 2 bases; nucleotides outside the gene matches: 8. Germline values: CDR1 SGHRS, CDR2 YFSETQ. The CDR3: CASSLSPLALQETQYF. Written as DNA, the CDR3 is TGCGCCAGCAGCTTGTCTCCACTAGCGCTTCAAGAGACCCAGTACTTC. The variable domain in full, completed from reference TRBV5-1 and TRBJ2-5, reads KAGVTQTPRYLIKTRGQQVTLSCSPISGHRSVSWYQQTPGQGLQFLFEYFSETQRNKGNFPGRFSGRQFSNSRSEMNVSTLELGDSALYLCASSLSPLALQETQYFGPGTRLLVL.

The V and J genes are TRBV6-5 and TRBJ1-2, with a possible D match to TRBD1 (5 bases). This CDR3 contains 16 residues. Germline loops: CDR1 MNHEY, CDR2 SVGAGI. V was cut by 0 bases and J by 0 bases, with 11 bases left in between. The CDR3 here is CASSYSPQDPNYGYTF. CDR3 nucleotide sequence: TGTGCCAGCAGTTACTCCCCACAGGACCCTAACTATGGCTACACCTTC.

This chain joins TRBV20-1 and TRBJ2-4; the D gene is possibly TRBD2 (5 bases). The CDR3 is 10 residues long. Trimming shortened V by 5 bases and J by 13 bases, and 12 bases separated the two germline ends. Germline V gene lookup returns CDR1 DFQATT and CDR2 SNEGSKA (reference sequence). This CDR3 reads CSADRTFQYF. The DNA for the CDR3 is TGCAGTGCTGATCGGACTTTCCAGTACTTC.

With regard to this clonotype: Given a much more abundant clone one base away, this may be a read error. This chain connects TRBV3-1 to TRBJ2-4; 7 bases are shared with TRBD1. Matching the DNA end better, TRBJ2-7 makes the J call doubtful. This CDR3 region has 14 residues. Germline CDR1 is LGHDT and CDR2 is YNNKEL (reference sequence). The CDR3 loop reads CASSQEQGCYEQYF. The DNA of the CDR3 is TGTGCCAGCAGCCAAGAACAGGGGTGCTACGAGCAGTACTTC.

The genes are TRBV4-1 and TRBJ1-1; D is unclear. The V gene's germline CDR1 is MGHRA and CDR2 YSYEKL. Trimming took 0 bases from V and 1 from J, leaving 12 bases between them. CDR3 length: 16 amino acids. CDR3 DNA: TGCGCCAGCAGCCAAGATAGGGAAGCTTGGAACACTGAAGCTTTCTTT. This encodes CASSQDREAWNTEAFF.

The chain has TRBV7-2 and TRBJ2-1, with D unresolved. The germline V gene encodes CDR1 SGHTA and CDR2 FQGNSA. Trimming took off 7 bases at V and 6 bases at J, with 16 bases between the two ends. The CDR3 is 14 amino acids. The CDR3 loop is CASTMNLGSNEQFF. Written as DNA, the CDR3 is TGTGCCAGCACCATGAACCTGGGATCCAATGAGCAGTTCTTC.

This clonotype came up a few times. V and J are TRBV2 and TRBJ2-1; tentative D call: TRBD1 (6 bases). CDR3 length equals 15 residues. The germline V gene has CDR1 SNHLY and CDR2 FYNNEI. Trimming removed 4 bases at V and 4 bases at J, with 14 bases between. The CDR3 is CASSAFGQHYNEQFF. The CDR3 bases are TGTGCCAGCAGTGCTTTTGGACAGCATTACAATGAGCAGTTCTTC.

The chain uses TRBV4-1 and TRBJ1-5; tentative D call: TRBD1 (6 bases). With 3 bases removed from V and 6 bases from J, the gap between germline ends came to 12 bases. This CDR3 spans 14 amino acids. In germline, CDR1 is MGHRA, CDR2 YSYEKL. The CDR3 DNA is TGCGCCAGCAGCCAGCAGGGGATTGGTCAGCCCCAGCATTTT. It yields the protein CASSQQGIGQPQHF.

This clonotype was counted only a few times. The V call is TRBV20-1, the J call TRBJ2-1, with 7 bases matching TRBD1. The V segment lost 0 bases and the J segment 8 bases; nucleotides outside the gene matches: 13. The germline gives CDR1 DFQATT, CDR2 SNEGSKA (reference sequence). The CDR3 is made up of 16 amino acids. DNA for the CDR3: TGCAGTGCTAGAGATACGTTCCGGAACAGGGGTCATGAGCAGTTCTTC. Protein: CSARDTFRNRGHEQFF.

The chain employs TRBV18 and TRBJ1-1, with no clear D. The ends were cut back, 4 bases at V and 8 bases at J, with 14 bases in the middle. CDR1 is KGHSH, CDR2 LQKENI, per germline. The CDR3 loop spans 13 amino acids. Here the CDR3 DNA reads TGTGCCAGCTCACTAACCGGGCCATTGGAAGCTTTCTTT. Translating gives CASSLTGPLEAFF.